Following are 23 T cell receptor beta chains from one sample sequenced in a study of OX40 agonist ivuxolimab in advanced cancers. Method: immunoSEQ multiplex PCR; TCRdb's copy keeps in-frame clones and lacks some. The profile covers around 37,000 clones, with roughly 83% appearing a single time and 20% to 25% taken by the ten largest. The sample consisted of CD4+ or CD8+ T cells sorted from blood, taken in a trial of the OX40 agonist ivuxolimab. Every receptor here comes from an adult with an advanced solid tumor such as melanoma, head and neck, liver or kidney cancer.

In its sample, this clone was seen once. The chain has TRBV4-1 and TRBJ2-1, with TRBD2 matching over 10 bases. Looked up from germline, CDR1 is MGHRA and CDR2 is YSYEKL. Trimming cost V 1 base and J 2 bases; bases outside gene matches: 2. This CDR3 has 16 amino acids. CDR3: CASSQVGTSAYNEQFF. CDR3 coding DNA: TGCGCCAGCAGCCAAGTGGGGACTAGCGCCTACAATGAGCAGTTCTTC.

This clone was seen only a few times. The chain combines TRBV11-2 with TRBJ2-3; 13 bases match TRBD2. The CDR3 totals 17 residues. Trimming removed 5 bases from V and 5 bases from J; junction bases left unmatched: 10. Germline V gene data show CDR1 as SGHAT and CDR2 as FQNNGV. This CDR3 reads CASSAGTSGTFGDTQYF. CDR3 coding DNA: TGTGCCAGCAGCGCCGGGACTAGCGGGACGTTTGGAGATACGCAGTATTTT. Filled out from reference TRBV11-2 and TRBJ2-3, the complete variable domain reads EAGVAQSPRYKIIEKRQSVAFWCNPISGHATLYWYQQILGQGPKLLIQFQNNGVVDDSQLPKDRFSAERLKGVDSTLKIQPAKLEDSAVYLCASSAGTSGTFGDTQYFGPGTRLTVL.

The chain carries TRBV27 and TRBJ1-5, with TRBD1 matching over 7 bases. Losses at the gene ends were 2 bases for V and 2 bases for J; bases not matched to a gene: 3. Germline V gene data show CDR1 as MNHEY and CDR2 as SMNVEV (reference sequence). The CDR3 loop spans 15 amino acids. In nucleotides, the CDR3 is TGTGCCAGCAGTTTAAGGGGGCTTGGCAATCAGCCCCAGCATTTT. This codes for CASSLRGLGNQPQHF.

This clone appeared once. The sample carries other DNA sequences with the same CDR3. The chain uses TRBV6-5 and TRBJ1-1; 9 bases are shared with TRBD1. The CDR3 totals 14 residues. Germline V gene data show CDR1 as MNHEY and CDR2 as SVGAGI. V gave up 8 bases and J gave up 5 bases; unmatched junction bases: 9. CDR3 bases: TGTGCCAGCTCGTACAGGGGGCTGAGAACTGAAGCTTTCTTT. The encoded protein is CASSYRGLRTEAFF.

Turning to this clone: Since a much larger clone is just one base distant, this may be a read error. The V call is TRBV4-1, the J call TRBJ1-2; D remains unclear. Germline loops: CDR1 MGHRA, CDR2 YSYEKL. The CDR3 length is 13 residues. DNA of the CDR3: TGCGCCAGTTCAGGAGTCGCTAACTATAGCTACACCTTC. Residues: CASSGVANYSYTF.

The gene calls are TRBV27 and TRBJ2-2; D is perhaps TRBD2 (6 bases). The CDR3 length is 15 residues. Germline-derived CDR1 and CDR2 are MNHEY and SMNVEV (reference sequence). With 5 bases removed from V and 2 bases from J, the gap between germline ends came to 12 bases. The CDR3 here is CASSALAGNTGELFF. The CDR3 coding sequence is TGTGCCAGCAGTGCGTTGGCGGGAAACACCGGGGAGCTGTTTTTT.

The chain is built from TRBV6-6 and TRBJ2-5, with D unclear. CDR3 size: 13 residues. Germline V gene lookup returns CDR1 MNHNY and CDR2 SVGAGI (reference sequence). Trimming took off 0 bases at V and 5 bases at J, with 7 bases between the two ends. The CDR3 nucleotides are TGTGCCAGCAGTTACTCCTTAGATGAGACCCAGTACTTC. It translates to CASSYSLDETQYF.

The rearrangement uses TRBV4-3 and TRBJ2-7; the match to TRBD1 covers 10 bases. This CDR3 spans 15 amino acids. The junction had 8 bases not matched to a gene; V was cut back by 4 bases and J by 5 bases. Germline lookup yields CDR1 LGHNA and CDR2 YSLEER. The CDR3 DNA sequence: TGCGCCAGCAGCCTGACGACAGGGGGCTCAGACGAGCAGTACTTC. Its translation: CASSLTTGGSDEQYF.

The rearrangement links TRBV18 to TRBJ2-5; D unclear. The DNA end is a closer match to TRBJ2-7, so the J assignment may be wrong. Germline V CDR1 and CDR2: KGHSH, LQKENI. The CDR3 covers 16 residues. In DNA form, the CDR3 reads TGTGCCAGCTCACCACCGGAAAGGGTACACTCCTACGAGCAGTACTTC. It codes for CASSPPERVHSYEQYF.

CDR3 loop: CASTKRGGTSGNTEAFF. Here the CDR3 DNA reads TGTGCCAGCACTAAGCGGGGAGGGACCAGTGGAAACACTGAAGCTTTCTTT. The chain has TRBV2 and TRBJ1-1; D is possibly TRBD1 (5 bases). The CDR3 runs to 17 residues. Germline CDR1 is SNHLY and CDR2 is FYNNEI. Trimming stripped 7 bases from V and 2 bases from J, with 23 bases between.

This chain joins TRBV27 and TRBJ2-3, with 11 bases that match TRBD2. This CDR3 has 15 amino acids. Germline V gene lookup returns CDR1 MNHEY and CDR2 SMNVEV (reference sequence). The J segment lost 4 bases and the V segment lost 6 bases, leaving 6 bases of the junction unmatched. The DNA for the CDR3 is TGTGCCAGCAGAATAGCGGGGGGGCGCCCAGATACGCAGTATTTT. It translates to CASRIAGGRPDTQYF.

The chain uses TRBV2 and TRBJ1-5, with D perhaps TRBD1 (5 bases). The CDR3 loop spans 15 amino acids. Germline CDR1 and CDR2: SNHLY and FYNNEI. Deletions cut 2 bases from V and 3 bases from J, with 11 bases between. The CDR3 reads CASSEYKGSNQPQHF. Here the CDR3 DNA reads TGTGCCAGCAGTGAATATAAGGGGTCCAATCAGCCCCAGCATTTT.

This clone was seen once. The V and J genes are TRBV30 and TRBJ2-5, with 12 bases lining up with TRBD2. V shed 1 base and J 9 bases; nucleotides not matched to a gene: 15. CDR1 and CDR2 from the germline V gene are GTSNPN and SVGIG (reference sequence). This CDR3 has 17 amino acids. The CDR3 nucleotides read TGTGCCTGGAGTGGGGGGCTTGGGACTAGCGGGTGGTGGGCCCAGTACTTC. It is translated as CAWSGGLGTSGWWAQYF.

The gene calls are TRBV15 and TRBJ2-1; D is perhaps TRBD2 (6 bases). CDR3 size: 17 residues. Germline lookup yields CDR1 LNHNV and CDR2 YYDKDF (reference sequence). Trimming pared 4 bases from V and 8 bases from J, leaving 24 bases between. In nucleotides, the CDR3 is TGTGCCACCAGCAAAGAGGCGGGACCAGTCCGGACGCATGAGCAGTTCTTC. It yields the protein CATSKEAGPVRTHEQFF.

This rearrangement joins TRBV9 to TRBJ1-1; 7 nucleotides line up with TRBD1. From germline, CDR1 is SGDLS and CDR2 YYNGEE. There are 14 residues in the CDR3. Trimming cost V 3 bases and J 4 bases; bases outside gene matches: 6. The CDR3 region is CASSAGGIGTEAFF. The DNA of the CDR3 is TGTGCCAGCAGCGCAGGGGGTATTGGCACTGAAGCTTTCTTT.

This CDR3 is CASSQEGSDYEQYF. In nucleotides, the CDR3 is TGCGCCAGCAGCCAAGAGGGGTCCGACTACGAGCAGTACTTC. The chain has TRBV4-3 and TRBJ2-5, with D uncertain. The J call may be in error: the DNA end matches TRBJ2-7 better. The CDR3 contains 14 residues. Germline V gives CDR1 LGHNA, CDR2 YSLEER.

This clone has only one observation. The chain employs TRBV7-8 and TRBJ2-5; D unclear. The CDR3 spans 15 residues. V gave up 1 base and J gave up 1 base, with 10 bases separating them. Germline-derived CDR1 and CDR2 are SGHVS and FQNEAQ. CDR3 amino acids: CASSLDPGPQETQYF. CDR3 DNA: TGTGCCAGCAGCTTAGACCCGGGCCCCCAAGAGACCCAGTACTTC.

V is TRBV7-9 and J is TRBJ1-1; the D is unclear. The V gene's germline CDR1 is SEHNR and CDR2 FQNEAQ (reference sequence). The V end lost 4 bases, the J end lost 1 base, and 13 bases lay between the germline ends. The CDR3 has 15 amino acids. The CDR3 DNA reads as TGTGCCAGCAGCTCTTATTTAGGTCAGAACACTGAAGCTTTCTTT. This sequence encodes CASSSYLGQNTEAFF. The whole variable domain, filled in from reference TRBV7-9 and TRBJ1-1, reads DTGVSQNPRHKITKRGQNVTFRCDPISEHNRLYWYRQTLGQGPEFLTYFQNEAQLEKSRLLSDRFSAERPKGSFSTLEIQRTEQGDSAMYLCASSSYLGQNTEAFFGQGTRLTVV.

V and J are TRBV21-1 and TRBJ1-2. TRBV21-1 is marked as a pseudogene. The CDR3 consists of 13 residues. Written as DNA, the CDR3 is TGTGCCAGCAACAAAGGCGCTAGAAATGGCTACACCTTC. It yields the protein CASNKGARNGYTF.

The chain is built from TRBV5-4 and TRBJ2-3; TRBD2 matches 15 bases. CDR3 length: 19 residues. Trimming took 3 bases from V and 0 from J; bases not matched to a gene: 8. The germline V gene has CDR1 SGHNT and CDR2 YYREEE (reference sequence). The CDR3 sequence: CASSSGGLAGGPSTDTQYF. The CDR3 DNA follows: TGTGCCAGCAGCTCCGGCGGACTAGCGGGAGGGCCTAGCACAGATACGCAGTATTTT.

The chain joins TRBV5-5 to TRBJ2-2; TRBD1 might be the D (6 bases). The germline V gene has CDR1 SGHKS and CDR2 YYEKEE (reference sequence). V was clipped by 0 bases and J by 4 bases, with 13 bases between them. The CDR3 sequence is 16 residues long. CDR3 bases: TGTGCCAGCAGCTTGGGACCACAGGGAGCCACCGGGGAGCTGTTTTTT. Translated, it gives CASSLGPQGATGELFF.

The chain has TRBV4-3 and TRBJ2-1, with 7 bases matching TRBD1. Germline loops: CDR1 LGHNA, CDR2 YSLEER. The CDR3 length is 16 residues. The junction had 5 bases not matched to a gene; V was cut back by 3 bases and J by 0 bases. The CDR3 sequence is CASSHHRGSSYNEQFF. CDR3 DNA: TGCGCCAGCAGCCACCACAGGGGTAGCTCCTACAATGAGCAGTTCTTC.

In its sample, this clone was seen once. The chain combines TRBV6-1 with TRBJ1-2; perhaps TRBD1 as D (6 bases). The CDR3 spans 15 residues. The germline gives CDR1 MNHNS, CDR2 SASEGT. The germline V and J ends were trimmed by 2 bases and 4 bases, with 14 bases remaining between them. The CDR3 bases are TGTGCCAGCAGTGAACGGGACATTAGTAGCTATGGCTACACCTTC. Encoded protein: CASSERDISSYGYTF.